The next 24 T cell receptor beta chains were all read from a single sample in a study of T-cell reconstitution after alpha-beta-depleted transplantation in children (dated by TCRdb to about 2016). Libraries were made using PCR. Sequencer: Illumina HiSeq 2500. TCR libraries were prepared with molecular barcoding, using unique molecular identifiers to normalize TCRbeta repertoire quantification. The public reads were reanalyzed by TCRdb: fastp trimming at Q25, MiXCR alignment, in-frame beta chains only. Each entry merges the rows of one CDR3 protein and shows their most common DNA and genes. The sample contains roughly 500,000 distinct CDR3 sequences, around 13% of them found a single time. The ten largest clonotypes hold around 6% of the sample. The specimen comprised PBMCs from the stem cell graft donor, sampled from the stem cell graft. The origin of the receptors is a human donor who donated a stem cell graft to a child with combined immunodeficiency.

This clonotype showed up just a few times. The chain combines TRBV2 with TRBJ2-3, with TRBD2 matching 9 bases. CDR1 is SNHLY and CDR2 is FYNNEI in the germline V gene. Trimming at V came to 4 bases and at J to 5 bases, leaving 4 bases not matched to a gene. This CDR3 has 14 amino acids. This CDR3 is CASSGLAVGDTQYF. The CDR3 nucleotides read TGTGCCAGCAGTGGACTAGCGGTAGGAGATACGCAGTATTTT.

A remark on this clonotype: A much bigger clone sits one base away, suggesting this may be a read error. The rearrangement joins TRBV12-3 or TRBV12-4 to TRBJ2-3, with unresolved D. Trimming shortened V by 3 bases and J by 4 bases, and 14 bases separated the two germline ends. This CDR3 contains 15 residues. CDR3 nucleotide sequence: TGTGCCAGCAGTTTTGGAGCAAGTGGTGCAGATACGCAGTATTTT. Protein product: CASSFGASGADTQYF.

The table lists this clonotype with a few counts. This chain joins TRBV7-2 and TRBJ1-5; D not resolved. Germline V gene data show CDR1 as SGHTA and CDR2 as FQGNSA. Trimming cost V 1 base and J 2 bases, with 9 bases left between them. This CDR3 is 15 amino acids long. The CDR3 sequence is CASSLEVSGNQPQHF. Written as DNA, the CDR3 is TGTGCCAGCAGCTTAGAGGTGTCGGGCAATCAGCCCCAGCATTTT. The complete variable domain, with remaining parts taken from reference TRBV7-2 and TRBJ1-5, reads GAGVSQSPSNKVTEKGKDVELRCDPISGHTALYWYRQSLGQGLEFLIYFQGNSAPDKSGLPSDRFSAERTGGSVSTLTIQRTQQEDSAVYLCASSLEVSGNQPQHFGDGTRLSIL.

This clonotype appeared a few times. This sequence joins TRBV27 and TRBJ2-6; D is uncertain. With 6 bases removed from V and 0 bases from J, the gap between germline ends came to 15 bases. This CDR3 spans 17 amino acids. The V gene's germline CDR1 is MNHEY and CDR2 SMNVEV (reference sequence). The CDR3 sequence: CASSFTGPYSGANVLTF. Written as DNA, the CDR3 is TGTGCCAGCAGCTTTACCGGGCCCTACTCTGGGGCCAACGTCCTGACTTTC.

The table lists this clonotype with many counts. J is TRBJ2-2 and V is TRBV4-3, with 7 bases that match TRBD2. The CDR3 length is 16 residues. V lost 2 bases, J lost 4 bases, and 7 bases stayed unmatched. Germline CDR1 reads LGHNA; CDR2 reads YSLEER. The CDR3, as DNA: TGCGCCAGCAGCCAATTACCGGGGGGTCGCACCGGGGAGCTGTTTTTT. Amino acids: CASSQLPGGRTGELFF.

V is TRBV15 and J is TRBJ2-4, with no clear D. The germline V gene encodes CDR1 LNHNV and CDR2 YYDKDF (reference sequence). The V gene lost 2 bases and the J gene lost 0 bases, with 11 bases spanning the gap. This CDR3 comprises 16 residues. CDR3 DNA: TGTGCCACCAGCAGATCCGGACCGGGAGCCAAAAACATTCAGTACTTC. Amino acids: CATSRSGPGAKNIQYF. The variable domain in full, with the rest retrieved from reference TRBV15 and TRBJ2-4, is DAMVIQNPRYQVTQFGKPVTLSCSQTLNHNVMYWYQQKSSQAPKLLFHYYDKDFNNEADTPDNFQSRRPNTSFCFLDIRSPGLGDTAMYLCATSRSGPGAKNIQYFGAGTRLSVL.

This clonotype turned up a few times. CDR3 protein: CSAGRLNTEAFF. CDR3 nucleotide sequence: TGCAGTGCAGGGCGACTGAACACTGAAGCTTTCTTT. The chain has TRBV20-1 and TRBJ1-1, with no clear D. Germline CDR1 and CDR2: DFQATT and SNEGSKA (reference sequence). V was trimmed by 6 bases and J by 0 bases, leaving 8 bases between them. The CDR3 has 12 amino acids.

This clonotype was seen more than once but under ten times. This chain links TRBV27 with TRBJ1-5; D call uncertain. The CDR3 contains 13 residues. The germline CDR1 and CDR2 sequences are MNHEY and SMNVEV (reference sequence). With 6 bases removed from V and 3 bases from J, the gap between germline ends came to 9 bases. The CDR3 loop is CASSQAPNQPQHF. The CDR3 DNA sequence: TGTGCCAGCAGCCAGGCCCCCAATCAGCCCCAGCATTTT.

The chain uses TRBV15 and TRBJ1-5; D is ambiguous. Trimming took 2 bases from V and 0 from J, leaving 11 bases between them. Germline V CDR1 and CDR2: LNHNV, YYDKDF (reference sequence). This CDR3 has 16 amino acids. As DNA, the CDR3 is TGTGCCACCAGCAGACGGGGATCTCTTAGCAATCAGCCCCAGCATTTT. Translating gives CATSRRGSLSNQPQHF.

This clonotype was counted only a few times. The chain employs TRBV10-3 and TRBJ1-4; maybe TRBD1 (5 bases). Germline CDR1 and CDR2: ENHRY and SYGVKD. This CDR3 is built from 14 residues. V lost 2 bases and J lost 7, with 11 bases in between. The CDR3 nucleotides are TGTGCCATCAGTGAGGGGGCGGAGGTTGAAAAACTGTTTTTT. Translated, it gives CAISEGAEVEKLFF.

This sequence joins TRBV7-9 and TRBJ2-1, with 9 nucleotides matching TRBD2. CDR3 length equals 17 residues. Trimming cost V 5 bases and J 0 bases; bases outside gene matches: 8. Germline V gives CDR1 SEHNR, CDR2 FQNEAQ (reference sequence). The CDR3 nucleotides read TGTGCCAGCAGCCGTTGGGGCGGGGGGGGCTCCTACAATGAGCAGTTCTTC. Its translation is CASSRWGGGGSYNEQFF.

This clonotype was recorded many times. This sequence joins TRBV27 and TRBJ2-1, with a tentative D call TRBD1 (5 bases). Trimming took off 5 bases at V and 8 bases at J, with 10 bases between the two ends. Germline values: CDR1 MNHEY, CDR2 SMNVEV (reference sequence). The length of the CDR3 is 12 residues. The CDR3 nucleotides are TGTGCCAGCAGTCCAGGGTACTATGAGCAGTTCTTC. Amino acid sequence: CASSPGYYEQFF.

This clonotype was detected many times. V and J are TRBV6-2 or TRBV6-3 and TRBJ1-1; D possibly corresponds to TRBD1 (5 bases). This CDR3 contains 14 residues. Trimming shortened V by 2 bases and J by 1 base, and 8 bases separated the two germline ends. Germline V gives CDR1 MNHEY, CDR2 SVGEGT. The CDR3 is CASSYRGGNTEAFF. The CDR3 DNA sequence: TGTGCCAGCAGTTACAGGGGAGGGAACACTGAAGCTTTCTTT.

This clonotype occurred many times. As DNA, the CDR3 is TGTGCCAGCAGTTACGAGGCGGGAGGACCAAATGAGCAGTTCTTC. Translation: CASSYEAGGPNEQFF. The chain employs TRBV6-5 and TRBJ2-1, with 8 bases aligning to TRBD2. This CDR3 has 15 residues. The germline CDR1 and CDR2 sequences are MNHEY and SVGAGI. With V trimmed by 2 bases and J by 7 bases, 7 bases remained unmatched.

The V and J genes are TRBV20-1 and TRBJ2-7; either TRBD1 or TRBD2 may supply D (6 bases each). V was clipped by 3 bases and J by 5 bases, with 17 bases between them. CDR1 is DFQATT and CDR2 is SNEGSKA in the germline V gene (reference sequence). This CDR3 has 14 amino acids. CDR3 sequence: CSASPAGGVNEQYF. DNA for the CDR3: TGCAGTGCTAGTCCCGCCGGGGGCGTCAACGAGCAGTACTTC.

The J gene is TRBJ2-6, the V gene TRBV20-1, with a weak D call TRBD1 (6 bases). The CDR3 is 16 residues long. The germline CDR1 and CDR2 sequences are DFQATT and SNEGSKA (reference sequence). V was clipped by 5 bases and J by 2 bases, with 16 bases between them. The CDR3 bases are TGCAGTGCTGCTAACAGGGTGAGGGCTGGGGCCAACGTCCTGACTTTC. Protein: CSAANRVRAGANVLTF.

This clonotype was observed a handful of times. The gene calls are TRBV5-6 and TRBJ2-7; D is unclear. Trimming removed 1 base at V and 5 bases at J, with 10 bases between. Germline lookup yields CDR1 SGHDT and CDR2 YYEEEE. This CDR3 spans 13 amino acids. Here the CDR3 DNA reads TGTGCCAGCAGCTTGTGGGGATTGGACGAGCAGTACTTC. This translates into CASSLWGLDEQYF.

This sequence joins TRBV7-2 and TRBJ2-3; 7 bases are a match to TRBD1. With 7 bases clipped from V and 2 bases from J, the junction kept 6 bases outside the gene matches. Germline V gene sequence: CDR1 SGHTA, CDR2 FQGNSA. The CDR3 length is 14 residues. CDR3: CASKEQGSTDTQYF. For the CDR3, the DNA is TGTGCCAGCAAAGAACAGGGGTCCACAGATACGCAGTATTTT.

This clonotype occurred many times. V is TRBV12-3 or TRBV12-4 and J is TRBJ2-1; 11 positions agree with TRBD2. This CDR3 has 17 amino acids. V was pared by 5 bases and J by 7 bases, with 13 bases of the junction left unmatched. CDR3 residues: CASSPTLLAGVGNEQFF. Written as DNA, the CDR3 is TGTGCCAGCAGTCCCACCCTACTAGCGGGAGTAGGTAATGAGCAGTTCTTC.

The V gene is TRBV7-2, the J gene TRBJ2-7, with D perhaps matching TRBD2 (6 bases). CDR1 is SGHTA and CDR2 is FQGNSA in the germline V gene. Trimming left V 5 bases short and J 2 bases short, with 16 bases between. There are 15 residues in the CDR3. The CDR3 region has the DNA TGTGCCAGCAGCCCATCTAGCGTAGGGGCCTACGAGCAGTACTTC. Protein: CASSPSSVGAYEQYF.

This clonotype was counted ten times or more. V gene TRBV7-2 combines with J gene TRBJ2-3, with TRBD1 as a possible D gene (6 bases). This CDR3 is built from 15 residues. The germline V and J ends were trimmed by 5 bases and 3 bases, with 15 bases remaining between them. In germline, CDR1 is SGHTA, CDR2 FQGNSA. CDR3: CASSATGISTDTQYF. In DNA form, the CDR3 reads TGTGCCAGCAGCGCCACAGGGATAAGTACAGATACGCAGTATTTT.

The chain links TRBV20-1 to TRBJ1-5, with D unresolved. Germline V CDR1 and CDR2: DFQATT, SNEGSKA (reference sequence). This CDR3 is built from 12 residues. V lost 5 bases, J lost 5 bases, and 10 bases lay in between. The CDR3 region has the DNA TGCAGTGCTGGGATGGCCGATCAGCCCCAGCATTTT. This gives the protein CSAGMADQPQHF.

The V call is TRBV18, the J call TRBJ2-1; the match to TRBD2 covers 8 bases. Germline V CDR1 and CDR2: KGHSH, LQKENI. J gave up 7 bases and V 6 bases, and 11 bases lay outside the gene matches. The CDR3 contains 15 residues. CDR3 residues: CASSPMRGLGNEQFF. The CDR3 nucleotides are TGTGCCAGCTCTCCCATGCGGGGACTAGGGAATGAGCAGTTCTTC.

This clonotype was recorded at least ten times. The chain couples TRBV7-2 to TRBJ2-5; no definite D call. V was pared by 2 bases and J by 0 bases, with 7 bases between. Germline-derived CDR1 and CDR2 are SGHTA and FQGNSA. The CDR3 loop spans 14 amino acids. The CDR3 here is CASSLLGYQETQYF. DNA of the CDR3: TGTGCCAGCAGCTTATTGGGCTACCAAGAGACCCAGTACTTC.